This T cell receptor (beta chain) originates from a study of cytomegalovirus exposure and HLA in healthy donors listed by TCRdb under 2017. For context, the study as a whole: In an earlier analysis of roughly 500 of the donors, under 300 Gb of sequence data and 90 million to 120 million unique TCR beta sequences from about 180 million T cells were reported. Around 320 gigabases of sequencing data and approximately 84 million unique TCR sequences were included in an early release covering roughly 600 HLA-typed donors. Of the 300 to 400 genotyped donors, 65% to 90% fell in the genetic ancestry cluster associated with self-reported Caucasian donors. The study aimed to test whether cataloging public T cell receptors could reveal signatures of past pathogen exposure. The T cell repertoires of about 700 subjects were profiled by immunosequencing and related to cytomegalovirus serostatus. In addition to the first cohort of roughly 700 subjects, a separate validation cohort of approximately 130 different subjects was used. To predict cytomegalovirus infection status, the study brought together high-throughput TCR immunosequencing, statistical association of individual TCRs with disease status, and machine learning. A later analysis re-analyzed previously published TCR beta repertoires from approximately 700 donors and added high-resolution HLA genotyping to study TCR occurrence patterns. Rather than using new phenotypic data, the later analysis identified candidate immune exposures from TCR beta sequences and from how often those sequences occurred across donors. An earlier analysis of fewer than 700 of the donors applied high-throughput TCR beta sequencing to assess whether each TCR beta V gene segment acted as functional or pseudogenic. Alongside the repertoire data, information on donor age, sex, ethnicity and CMV serostatus was compiled. Genome-wide SNP genotypes for about 65% of the roughly 700 donors were used in a later genetic analysis, which treated that subset as a discovery cohort. All discovery cohort repertoires had been generated using a single sequencing platform. Both class I and class II loci were covered by HLA typing, at four-digit resolution. The number of typed donors differed by locus: 629-630 for A, B, C, DRB1 and DQB1; approximately 530 for DQA1; about 600 for DPA1; and 400 to 480 for DPB1. Four or five DR-DQ haplotypes were treated as single units for association and clustering because of strong linkage in the cohort. On average, about 240,000 unique TCR beta nucleotide sequences were sequenced per donor among some 430 genotyped donors of the cohort, with roughly 18% of those sequences being non-productive.

The cysteine opens and the phenylalanine closes a CDR3 of 13 amino acids. The DNA shown is the 39-base CDR3, in frame from base 1. V has 5 bases trimmed and J has 5 bases trimmed; junction bases matching no gene number 3. From the germline V gene (reference sequence), CDR1 is GTSNPN and CDR2 is SVGIG. Library prep was done by the immunoSEQ multiplex PCR assay. The multiplex PCR relied on a mix of 60 forward primers for TCR Vbeta segments and 13 reverse primers for TCR Jbeta segments. The CDR3 region of rearranged TCR beta genes was amplified from genomic DNA with a multiplex PCR assay. On the Illumina HiSeq System, the amplified TCR beta libraries were sequenced as 87-base-pair reads. Per the source publication's procedure: A later analysis tallied about 77 million unique TCR beta chains across the 700 or so repertoires, and approximately 12 million of those chains were shared by two or more donors. To remove PCR and sequencing errors, raw reads were error-corrected and collapsed into unique sequences using a nearest-neighbor algorithm that merged closely related sequences. To assign V, D and J gene segments, CDR3 sequences were aligned to IMGT reference sequences. For a sequence to be retained, a match of at least six nucleotides was required to both a V gene segment and a J gene segment. Rearrangements were classified as productive when the CDR3 lacked stop codons and remained in frame with V and J, and all other rearrangements were classified as non-productive. CDR3 was defined according to IMGT convention as the region running from the second conserved V-encoded cysteine to the conserved J-encoded phenylalanine. Sequences without an unambiguous match to a single V gene segment were excluded from the earlier analysis of over 500 of the donors. An earlier analysis of 550 to 650 of the donors classified V segments as functional when productive rearrangements were above 56.7% and as segregating when the standard deviation between donors was above 5%. To diagnose cytomegalovirus status from the catalog of TCR beta chain sequences, a statistical classification framework was built. V and J gene assignment, in a later analysis, came from comparing TCR nucleotide sequences with IMGT/GENE-DB human TR gene sequences. In a later analysis, CDR3 sequences and most-parsimonious VDJ recombination scenarios were assigned using the TCRdist pipeline. In a later analysis, each TCR beta chain was defined by its CDR3 amino acid sequence together with its V-gene family, and reads without a unique V-gene family were excluded. To address suspected cross-contamination and a sequencing artifact, a later analysis removed 550 to 750 highly shared, low-generation-probability nucleotide sequences. For each public chain, a later analysis derived a clonal expansion index from normalized ranks of inferred template counts within each repertoire. In a later analysis, generation probabilities were computed with a VDJ recombination model fitted to out-of-frame rearrangements, and the resulting probabilities were checked against IGoR. In a later analysis, TCR-TCR, TCR-HLA and TCR-CMV co-occurrence was scored with hypergeometric tests, and a repertoire-size bias correction was applied to TCR pairs. In a later analysis, false discovery rates were estimated by permuting HLA or CMV assignments 20 times. In a later analysis, co-occurring TCRs were grouped with DBSCAN, and TCRdist sequence similarity was added when clustering was performed within HLA-allele-positive subsets. Repertoires with fewer than 30,000 or more than 120,000 public chains, plus five repertoires with anomalous nucleotide sharing, were excluded from co-occurrence clustering. As stored in TCRdb, this immuneACCESS dataset retains in-frame rearrangements with V and J assigned. A fraction of the clones does not appear; measured against another copy, unresolved V genes explain less than half of the discrepancy, and the remainder lacks a known reason. V, J and clone size were drawn from that table, and D and trimming were deduced from the DNA. The sample has around 80,000 clones on record, around 60% of them singletons. About 4.2% of the sample belongs to the ten largest clones.

The research as a whole found: At a false discovery rate of 0.05, a later analysis linked some 18,000 TCR beta sequences to specific HLA alleles. Linkage disequilibrium might explain the correlated functional status among segregating V segments, but an unknown experimental factor could not be ruled out. A later analysis found that TCR association rates varied across HLA loci, with DRB1 alleles showing the most associated TCRs and HLA-C alleles the fewest. Strong co-occurrence of HLA alleles, especially DR and DQ, made assigning TCR associations to individual alleles difficult. Sequencing depth was assumed to be roughly uniform across donors in the presence/absence analyses, though that assumption may not hold. Because the 87-base-pair reads could not distinguish some IMGT-functional V segments, including TRBV6-2 and TRBV6-3, those segments were excluded. In this cohort, only TCR beta chains were sequenced, and detectable features were limited by the absence of alpha or paired-chain data. The sequencing pipeline was judged likely to have produced a cluster of highly shared sequence variants as a technical artifact. It was suggested by the authors that the approach could potentially be generalized to other disease states and immunological phenotypes. Immune exposure information for the cohort was limited to CMV serostatus. A later analysis reported that several top co-occurrence clusters appeared linked to parvovirus B19, influenza, CMV and Epstein-Barr virus. A later genetic analysis reported fewer N-insertions in productive TCRs among donors in an Asian-associated ancestry cluster than the roughly 670-donor mean. Because counts were too low, roughly 16 rarely observed V segments, including chromosome 9 orphons, were left out of the earlier analysis of a few hundred of the donors. Because HLA typing was unavailable for some donors at each locus, only the typed subset was used in association tests. A few of the identified cytomegalovirus-associated TCR beta chains were confirmed in vitro to be specific for cytomegalovirus antigens. In a later genetic analysis, a missense DCLRE1C variant was associated with V-gene and J-gene trimming of TCR beta chains, and the association was replicated in an independent cohort. In both the original and validation cohorts, the classifier was reported to diagnose cytomegalovirus status with high specificity and sensitivity. According to a later analysis, most CMV-associated TCR beta chains appeared to be HLA-restricted, and the HLA associations seemed to be driven largely by CMV exposure. The study gave a list of 150 to 200 TCR beta chains associated with cytomegalovirus. In an earlier analysis of approximately 590 of the donors, most TCR beta V segments appeared in productive rearrangements about 90% or about 30% of the time, broadly matching IMGT annotations. A further reported finding was that TCR beta sequences accurately predicted the HLA-A and HLA-B alleles for most subjects in the first cohort. While some public TCRs were present in many individuals, most TCR sequences turned up only very rarely across donors. In a later analysis, HLA-associated TCR beta chains showed more clonal expansion and lower generation probabilities than non-associated chains that were equally common.

Worth noting for this clone: Its antigen is currently not known. No per-base quality is available; no much larger clone lies one base away.

The cohort was made up of several hundred healthy bone marrow donors. At the time of sampling, all cohort members were nominally healthy, though unrecorded immune exposures were likely present. The donor was CMV seropositive and belonged to the group of 270 or so seropositive cohort members. A peripheral blood sample was provided by each donor, and peripheral blood mononuclear cells were used for TCR beta sequencing. The Qiagen DNeasy Blood Extraction Kit was used to extract genomic DNA from the blood cell samples. The material sequenced was PBMCs. This sequence uses TRBV30 and TRBJ2-7, with 13 bases matching TRBD2. The source of this sequence is a male donor in good health and CMV-seropositive. The CDR3 reads as follows: CAWSLAGGNEQYF. The DNA reads TGTGCCTGGTCACTAGCGGGAGGGAACGAGCAGTACTTC.